What follows are 27 T cell receptor beta chains derived from one specimen sequenced in a study of chemoradiotherapy in HPV16-positive cancers. The protocol was immunoSEQ multiplex PCR, while the TCRdb copy is restricted to in-frame clones and leaves out a portion. Here the sample spans about 690 clones, around 93% being singletons. This material consisted of tumor tissue, taken from a patient who underwent chemoradiotherapy. These receptor sequences come from a human donor with HPV-associated anogenital cancer.

V is TRBV6-1 and J is TRBJ2-4, with 9 bases fitting TRBD1. V was clipped by 7 bases and J by 6 bases; unmatched bases: 7. The CDR3 consists of 14 residues. Germline loops: CDR1 MNHNS, CDR2 SASEGT. The CDR3 region has the DNA TGTGCCAGCACTTGGGGACAGGGTATAAACATTCAGTACTTC. Translation gives CASTWGQGINIQYF.

Only one count was recorded for this clone. The chain carries TRBV11-1 and TRBJ2-1; D remains ambiguous. CDR3 length equals 11 residues. The germline V gene encodes CDR1 SGHAT and CDR2 FQDESV (reference sequence). V was shortened by 5 bases and J by 10 bases, with 9 bases between the two germline ends. The CDR3: CASSARREQFF. The CDR3 DNA is TGTGCCAGCAGCGCAAGACGCGAGCAGTTCTTC.

The chain uses TRBV10-3 and TRBJ2-1, with D hard to call. This CDR3 spans 13 amino acids. V lost 10 bases and J lost 6, with 16 bases in between. Germline assignment: CDR1 ENHRY and CDR2 SYGVKD. In nucleotides, the CDR3 is TGTGCCACCAGGACCTCCCTGGGCAATGAGCAGTTCTTC. Translating it yields CATRTSLGNEQFF.

The V and J genes are TRBV4-2 and TRBJ2-3, with 14 bases matching TRBD2. Trimming at V came to 1 base and at J to 0 bases, leaving 3 bases not matched to a gene. In germline, CDR1 is LGHNA, CDR2 YNFKEQ. This CDR3 has 18 residues. This chain's CDR3 is CASSQGLAGGPSTDTQYF. The CDR3 nucleotides are TGTGCCAGCAGCCAAGGACTAGCGGGGGGGCCTAGCACAGATACGCAGTATTTT.

The chain combines TRBV30 with TRBJ1-1; TRBD1 might be the D (6 bases). Germline V gene sequence: CDR1 GTSNPN, CDR2 SVGIG (reference sequence). This CDR3 comprises 18 residues. V was clipped by 3 bases and J by 0 bases, with 23 bases between them. CDR3 bases: TGTGCCTGGAGGGACGGCGTGGGCAGGGGACCATTGAACACTGAAGCTTTCTTT. Protein: CAWRDGVGRGPLNTEAFF.

The J gene is TRBJ2-2, the V gene TRBV5-6; the match to TRBD1 covers 10 bases. The CDR3 spans 18 residues. Germline V gene data show CDR1 as SGHDT and CDR2 as YYEEEE. V was pared by 4 bases and J by 5 bases, with 14 bases of the junction left unmatched. Here the CDR3 reads CASSPTRTKGQGTGELFF. CDR3 bases: TGTGCCAGCAGCCCGACCCGAACAAAGGGACAGGGGACCGGGGAGCTGTTTTTT.

The chain combines TRBV28 with TRBJ2-3; D gene unclear. The CDR3 covers 12 residues. Germline loops: CDR1 MDHEN, CDR2 SYDVKM. Deletions cut 7 bases from V and 8 bases from J, with 13 bases between. CDR3 sequence reads: CASTPPRGTQYF. DNA of the CDR3: TGTGCCAGCACCCCACCGCGAGGTACGCAGTATTTT. The whole variable domain, remainder taken from reference TRBV28 and TRBJ2-3, is DVKVTQSSRYLVKRTGEKVFLECVQDMDHENMFWYRQDPGLGLRLIYFSYDVKMKEKGDIPEGYSVSREKKERFSLILESASTNQTSMYLCASTPPRGTQYFGPGTRLTVL.

This clone occurred once. This chain joins TRBV19 and TRBJ2-7, with 7 bases fitting TRBD2. CDR3 length: 19 residues. The trim removed 3 bases at V and 5 bases at J, leaving 22 bases unmatched. In germline, CDR1 is LNHDA, CDR2 SQIVND (reference sequence). The CDR3 nucleotides read TGTGCCAGTAGTATTCAGATAAGGTGGGAGGGGAGTAAAGGTGACGAGCAGTACTTC. As protein: CASSIQIRWEGSKGDEQYF.

The chain carries TRBV5-1 and TRBJ2-7, with unresolved D. CDR1 and CDR2 from the germline V gene are SGHRS and YFSETQ. The V end lost 7 bases, the J end lost 1 base, and 6 bases lay between the germline ends. This CDR3 region has 11 residues. CDR3 amino acids: CASQESYEQYF. The CDR3 DNA follows: TGCGCCAGCCAAGAATCCTACGAGCAGTACTTC.

The V gene is TRBV7-2, the J gene TRBJ1-6, with D unclear. The CDR3 runs to 16 residues. V gave up 5 bases and J gave up 7 bases, with 18 bases separating them. Germline CDR1 SGHTA, CDR2 FQGNSA. The CDR3 loop reads CASSPGNAPLNSPLHF. CDR3 DNA sequence: TGTGCCAGCAGCCCGGGAAACGCGCCTTTGAATTCACCCCTCCACTTT.

In its sample, this clone was seen a few times. In DNA form, the CDR3 reads TGTGCCAGCAGTGAGGGGACTGGGGCCAACGTCCTGACTTTC. Its protein is CASSEGTGANVLTF. The chain combines TRBV6-4 with TRBJ2-6; D unresolved. CDR3 length: 14 amino acids. Germline CDR1 MRHNA, CDR2 SNTAGT. V gave up 3 bases and J gave up 2 bases, with 5 bases separating them.

V usage is TRBV4-2 and J usage is TRBJ1-1; TRBD1 might be the D (5 bases). The CDR3 sequence is 15 residues long. CDR1 is LGHNA and CDR2 is YNFKEQ in the germline V gene. Trimming removed 1 base from V and 0 bases from J, with 9 bases in between. The CDR3 loop reads CASSQGGRLNTEAFF. The CDR3 region has the DNA TGTGCCAGCAGCCAAGGGGGCAGATTGAACACTGAAGCTTTCTTT.

The chain carries TRBV28 and TRBJ2-7, with no clear D. Looked up from germline, CDR1 is MDHEN and CDR2 is SYDVKM. CDR3 length: 11 amino acids. V lost 7 bases to trimming and J lost 2 bases, with 6 bases between them. The DNA for the CDR3 is TGTGCCAGCACCGGCGCCTACGAGCAGTACTTC. Amino acid sequence: CASTGAYEQYF.

This sequence joins TRBV4-3 and TRBJ2-6; possible D gene TRBD1, 6 bases. The V gene lost 0 bases and the J gene lost 1 base, with 10 bases spanning the gap. The CDR3 is 17 residues long. CDR1 and CDR2 (germline): LGHNA, YSLEER. CDR3 loop: CASSQDPGTSGANVLTF. The CDR3 bases are TGCGCCAGCAGCCAAGACCCCGGGACATCTGGGGCCAACGTCCTGACTTTC.

The chain's CDR3 is CASSPDIGGYGYTF. The CDR3 nucleotides are TGTGCCAGTAGTCCAGACATAGGAGGTTATGGCTACACCTTC. V gene TRBV19 combines with J gene TRBJ1-2; D ambiguous. The CDR3 has 14 amino acids. Trimming shortened V by 5 bases and J by 5 bases, and 15 bases separated the two germline ends. Germline CDR1 and CDR2: LNHDA and SQIVND (reference sequence).

The chain is built from TRBV28 and TRBJ2-7, with TRBD1 as a possible D gene (5 bases). The CDR3 contains 13 residues. In germline, CDR1 is MDHEN, CDR2 SYDVKM. V was cut by 6 bases and J by 6 bases, with 15 bases left in between. CDR3 nucleotides: TGTGCCAGCAGCCCCTCGTGGGGCGGCGAGCAGTACTTC. Translation gives CASSPSWGGEQYF.

The chain recombines TRBV7-2 with TRBJ2-3; possibly TRBD1 or TRBD2 for D (5 bases each). V shed 3 bases and J shed 4 bases, with 11 bases lying between them. The length of the CDR3 is 14 residues. CDR1 and CDR2 from the germline V gene are SGHTA and FQGNSA. The DNA of the CDR3 is TGTGCCAGCAGCTTGAGGGGCGCGGCAGATACGCAGTATTTT. It is translated as CASSLRGAADTQYF. The complete variable domain, with remaining parts taken from reference TRBV7-2 and TRBJ2-3, reads GAGVSQSPSNKVTEKGKDVELRCDPISGHTALYWYRQSLGQGLEFLIYFQGNSAPDKSGLPSDRFSAERTGGSVSTLTIQRTQQEDSAVYLCASSLRGAADTQYFGPGTRLTVL.

This clone was recorded a few times. The V call is TRBV28, the J call TRBJ1-2; D is perhaps TRBD1 (6 bases). The CDR3 spans 16 residues. Germline assignment: CDR1 MDHEN and CDR2 SYDVKM. Trimming took off 2 bases at V and 6 bases at J, with 19 bases between the two ends. The CDR3 loop is CASSLRTGTPFDGYTF. The CDR3 DNA sequence: TGTGCCAGCAGTTTAAGAACAGGGACCCCCTTTGATGGCTACACCTTC.

This clone has only one observation. This chain joins TRBV6-4 and TRBJ2-3; 7 bases match TRBD2. The CDR3 has 15 residues. Germline CDR1 is MRHNA and CDR2 is SNTAGT. Unmatched junction bases numbered 4, after V lost 2 bases and J lost 2 bases. The CDR3 DNA follows: TGTGCCAGCAGTGACGGGGGGGGAGCCACAGATACGCAGTATTTT. This gives the protein CASSDGGGATDTQYF.

This chain uses TRBV18 with TRBJ2-7; D ambiguous. V lost 3 bases, J lost 7 bases, and 13 bases lay in between. Germline V CDR1 and CDR2: KGHSH, LQKENI. This CDR3 has 13 amino acids. The CDR3 DNA sequence: TGTGCCAGCTCACCGAGAGTAGATGGGGAGCAGTACTTC. Its translation is CASSPRVDGEQYF.

As to this clone: Mismatch with germline at one junction end may stem from a read error. The chain couples TRBV7-7 to TRBJ2-3; 9 positions agree with TRBD2. Germline V gene data show CDR1 as SSHAT and CDR2 as FNYEAQ (reference sequence). This CDR3 comprises 14 residues. CDR3 region: CASSSSGGSDTQYF. The CDR3 DNA is TGTGCTAGCAGCTCCAGCGGGGGGAGTGATACGCAGTATTTT.

V and J are TRBV15 and TRBJ1-2, with D possibly being TRBD1 (5 bases). Germline assignment: CDR1 LNHNV and CDR2 YYDKDF (reference sequence). The V end lost 0 bases, the J end lost 5 bases, and 13 bases lay between the germline ends. The CDR3 is made up of 15 amino acids. The DNA of the CDR3 is TGTGCCACCAGCAGAGATGGGGCAGTTACATATGGCTACACCTTC. It is translated as CATSRDGAVTYGYTF.

This chain joins TRBV19 and TRBJ2-3; TRBD2 aligns across 12 bases. The junction had 11 bases not matched to a gene; V was cut back by 7 bases and J by 0 bases. CDR3 size: 18 residues. Germline CDR1 and CDR2: LNHDA and SQIVND (reference sequence). The CDR3 region is CASTGGLAGTPSTDTQYF. DNA for the CDR3: TGTGCCAGTACTGGTGGACTAGCGGGGACGCCTAGCACAGATACGCAGTATTTT. Full variable domain (missing parts from reference TRBV19 and TRBJ2-3): DGGITQSPKYLFRKEGQNVTLSCEQNLNHDAMYWYRQDPGQGLRLIYYSQIVNDFQKGDIAEGYSVSREKKESFPLTVTSAQKNPTAFYLCASTGGLAGTPSTDTQYFGPGTRLTVL.

This chain links TRBV6-1 with TRBJ2-1; the match to TRBD2 covers 7 bases. Germline V lookup: CDR1 MNHNS, CDR2 SASEGT. V shed 2 bases, J shed 7 bases, and the junction held 11 bases outside the gene matches. This CDR3 contains 16 residues. CDR3 loop: CASSEFGGGPGNEQFF. The CDR3, as DNA: TGTGCCAGCAGTGAATTTGGGGGAGGGCCGGGGAATGAGCAGTTCTTC.

In its sample, this clone was seen a few times. The J gene is TRBJ1-1, the V gene TRBV18; D is perhaps TRBD1 (5 bases). CDR3 size: 15 residues. The V gene lost 2 bases and the J gene lost 1 base, with 11 bases spanning the gap. Germline V gene lookup returns CDR1 KGHSH and CDR2 LQKENI. In DNA, the CDR3 is TGTGCCAGCTCACCATCGGCGCAGGGGAACACTGAAGCTTTCTTT. Translation: CASSPSAQGNTEAFF. Full variable domain (outside the CDR3, taken from reference TRBV18 and TRBJ1-1): NAGVMQNPRHLVRRRGQEARLRCSPMKGHSHVYWYRQLPEEGLKFMVYLQKENIIDESGMPKERFSAEFPKEGPSILRIQQVVRGDSAAYFCASSPSAQGNTEAFFGQGTRLTVV.

This chain links TRBV4-1 with TRBJ1-5; no definite D call. CDR3 length: 16 residues. Trimming shortened V by 1 base and J by 7 bases, and 17 bases separated the two germline ends. CDR1 and CDR2 (germline): MGHRA, YSYEKL. CDR3 sequence: CASSQALAAREQPQHF. As DNA, the CDR3 is TGCGCCAGCAGCCAAGCTTTGGCAGCTCGAGAACAGCCCCAGCATTTT.

This chain connects TRBV28 to TRBJ2-5; TRBD1 matches 11 bases. The CDR3 contains 15 residues. Per the germline V gene, CDR1 is MDHEN and CDR2 is SYDVKM. V gave up 6 bases and J gave up 4 bases; unmatched junction bases: 7. The CDR3 spells CASRRAGQGAETQYF. The DNA for the CDR3 is TGTGCCAGCAGGCGCGCTGGACAGGGGGCAGAGACCCAGTACTTC.